These 17 T cell receptor beta chains originate from one sample sequenced in a study of lymphopenia after photon versus proton radiotherapy. Produced via immunoSEQ multiplex PCR; TCRdb's table is partial and in-frame only. The table records 65,000 to 75,000 clones, 87% of them present only once. The sample here was peripheral blood, taken from a patient treated with proton-based radiotherapy. The origin of the receptors is a man older than 75 with esophageal cancer.

The CDR3 reads CASSPAGDETQYF. The CDR3 DNA sequence: TGTGCCAGCTCACCGGCGGGGGATGAGACCCAGTACTTC. The V call is TRBV18, the J call TRBJ2-5; TRBD2 aligns across 7 bases. The CDR3 is 13 amino acids. CDR1 is KGHSH and CDR2 is LQKENI in the germline V gene. V shed 3 bases and J 5 bases; nucleotides not matched to a gene: 3.

This chain connects TRBV5-1 to TRBJ2-3; TRBD2 might be the D (6 bases). The CDR3 spans 14 residues. In germline, CDR1 is SGHRS, CDR2 YFSETQ. V shed 4 bases and J shed 2 bases, with 11 bases lying between them. Written as DNA, the CDR3 is TGCGCCAGCAGCCTGGGGACTTACACAGATACGCAGTATTTT. Translated: CASSLGTYTDTQYF.

This clone was observed a few times. The V call is TRBV2, the J call TRBJ1-1; 8 bases map to TRBD1. Germline values: CDR1 SNHLY, CDR2 FYNNEI. Germline trimming cut 5 bases from V and 0 bases from J; bases unmatched to any gene: 8. CDR3 size: 16 residues. The CDR3 region has the DNA TGTGCCAGCAGTAAGGAGACAGGGGTTTTGAACACTGAAGCTTTCTTT. Translated: CASSKETGVLNTEAFF. Complete variable domain (other parts from reference TRBV2 and TRBJ1-1): EPEVTQTPSHQVTQMGQEVILRCVPISNHLYFYWYRQILGQKVEFLVSFYNNEISEKSEIFDDQFSVERPDGSNFTLKIRSTKLEDSAMYFCASSKETGVLNTEAFFGQGTRLTVV.

The J gene is TRBJ2-7, the V gene TRBV14; D is unresolved. CDR1 and CDR2 from the germline V gene are SGHDN and FVKESK. The CDR3 covers 14 residues. The germline V and J ends were trimmed by 1 base and 1 base, with 8 bases remaining between them. This CDR3 reads CASSQGLASYEQYF. CDR3 in DNA: TGTGCCAGCAGCCAAGGACTCGCTTCCTACGAGCAGTACTTC.

The chain links TRBV18 to TRBJ2-7; D unresolved. V was pared by 5 bases and J by 2 bases, with 13 bases between. CDR1 and CDR2 (germline): KGHSH, LQKENI. The CDR3 runs to 14 residues. The CDR3 is CASSKGAGTYEQYF. The DNA of the CDR3 is TGTGCCAGCTCAAAGGGCGCAGGAACCTACGAGCAGTACTTC.

V usage is TRBV15 and J usage is TRBJ1-3, with D possibly matching TRBD1 (5 bases). The V gene lost 5 bases and the J gene lost 9 bases, with 17 bases spanning the gap. The CDR3 is 14 amino acids. Germline values: CDR1 LNHNV, CDR2 YYDKDF (reference sequence). This chain's CDR3 is CATSRQDLGTTIYF. CDR3 bases: TGTGCCACCAGCCGACAAGACCTTGGGACCACCATATATTTT.

This rearrangement joins TRBV7-2 to TRBJ1-2, with 9 bases identical to TRBD1. CDR1 is SGHTA and CDR2 is FQGNSA in the germline V gene. CDR3 length: 14 residues. V lost 3 bases and J lost 7; bases outside the gene matches: 6. The CDR3 nucleotides are TGTGCCAGCAGCTTCCCCGGGACAGGGTCTGGCTACACCTTC. Protein: CASSFPGTGSGYTF.

The chain couples TRBV9 to TRBJ2-3; 7 bases are a match to TRBD1. In germline, CDR1 is SGDLS, CDR2 YYNGEE. CDR3 length: 15 residues. Trimming cost V 3 bases and J 1 base; bases outside gene matches: 5. The CDR3, as DNA: TGTGCCAGCAGCGCAGAGGGGGCAGGCACAGATACGCAGTATTTT. This translates into CASSAEGAGTDTQYF. The full variable domain, in which reference TRBV9 and TRBJ2-3 provide the parts outside the CDR3, is DSGVTQTPKHLITATGQRVTLRCSPRSGDLSVYWYQQSLDQGLQFLIQYYNGEERAKGNILERFSAQQFPDLHSELNLSSLELGDSALYFCASSAEGAGTDTQYFGPGTRLTVL.

The rearrangement links TRBV10-3 to TRBJ2-5, with D tentatively TRBD2 (6 bases). This CDR3 has 13 amino acids. Germline loops: CDR1 ENHRY, CDR2 SYGVKD. V lost 7 bases and J lost 1, with 10 bases in between. Here the CDR3 DNA reads TGTGCCATCACCCCGACTAGCCAAGAGACCCAGTACTTC. It specifies CAITPTSQETQYF.

This chain uses TRBV6-5 with TRBJ2-3, with 7 bases that match TRBD2. Germline V gives CDR1 MNHEY, CDR2 SVGAGI. Trimming took 8 bases from V and 0 from J; bases not matched to a gene: 8. The CDR3 is 15 residues long. The CDR3 protein is CASGPGGGSTDTQYF. DNA for the CDR3: TGTGCCAGCGGCCCGGGCGGGGGAAGCACAGATACGCAGTATTTT.

The chain is built from TRBV5-4 and TRBJ2-2, with a tentative D call TRBD2 (6 bases). Germline-derived CDR1 and CDR2 are SGHNT and YYREEE (reference sequence). The CDR3 sequence is 14 residues long. V was cut by 3 bases and J by 6 bases, with 12 bases left in between. The CDR3 region is CASSSGGVPGELFF. The DNA of the CDR3 is TGTGCCAGCAGCTCAGGCGGGGTCCCCGGGGAGCTGTTTTTT.

This chain uses TRBV27 with TRBJ2-7; tentatively, D is TRBD1 (6 bases). From germline, CDR1 is MNHEY and CDR2 SMNVEV (reference sequence). Trimming took off 5 bases at V and 2 bases at J, with 16 bases between the two ends. CDR3 length equals 15 residues. The CDR3, as DNA: TGTGCCAGCAGTCCCCCCGGGGCAGGGGCCTACGAGCAGTACTTC. It translates to CASSPPGAGAYEQYF.

This clone was recorded only once. V usage is TRBV10-3 and J usage is TRBJ2-5, with TRBD1 matching 9 bases. The ends lost 8 bases at V and 4 bases at J; junction bases unmatched: 8. Looked up from germline, CDR1 is ENHRY and CDR2 is SYGVKD. The CDR3 length is 14 residues. The CDR3 bases are TGTGCCATCGGGGACAGGGATAATAGAGAGACCCAGTACTTC. Translation: CAIGDRDNRETQYF.

The chain couples TRBV6-1 to TRBJ2-4, with 7 positions matching TRBD2. V was pared by 11 bases and J by 7 bases, with 11 bases of the junction left unmatched. This CDR3 is 13 amino acids long. Per germline, CDR1 MNHNS and CDR2 SASEGT. The CDR3 DNA sequence: TGTGCCGGAAGGGGAGCGGGAACGAACATTCAGTACTTC. It is translated as CAGRGAGTNIQYF.

V is TRBV11-3 and J is TRBJ2-3; possible D gene TRBD1, 5 bases. The CDR3 consists of 15 residues. From germline, CDR1 is SGHNT and CDR2 YENEEA. Trimming left V 5 bases short and J 0 bases short, with 12 bases between. CDR3: CASSPRASSTDTQYF. CDR3 bases: TGTGCCAGCAGCCCCAGGGCGTCAAGCACAGATACGCAGTATTTT.

This clone has only one observation. CDR3 sequence: CASSLGGGASETQYF. The CDR3 DNA follows: TGCGCCAGCAGCTTGGGCGGGGGGGCCTCGGAGACCCAGTACTTC. The chain couples TRBV5-1 to TRBJ2-5; 9 positions match TRBD2. CDR1 and CDR2 from the germline V gene are SGHRS and YFSETQ. The CDR3 is 15 amino acids. J gave up 5 bases and V 0 bases, and 5 bases lay outside the gene matches.

The V gene is TRBV9, the J gene TRBJ2-1; D is perhaps TRBD2 (6 bases). V lost 0 bases and J 4 bases, leaving 11 bases between the germline ends. CDR1 is SGDLS, CDR2 YYNGEE, per germline. The CDR3 consists of 15 residues. The CDR3 protein is CASSVVGGEYNEQFF. The CDR3 coding sequence is TGTGCCAGCAGCGTAGTAGGCGGGGAATACAATGAGCAGTTCTTC.